A single sample is the source of the 2 T cell receptor beta chains below, sequenced in a study of control samples from healthy donors and cancer patients. Some clones are missing from TCRdb's copy, which holds only in-frame ones; the method was immunoSEQ multiplex PCR. This sample has 150,000 to 200,000 clones, with roughly 88% found just once. Sample: blood. The receptors were gathered from a woman aged 25 to 39 in good health.

This chain uses TRBV19 with TRBJ1-5, with D hard to call. There are 13 residues in the CDR3. CDR1 and CDR2 (germline): LNHDA, SQIVND (reference sequence). Deletions cut 3 bases from V and 4 bases from J, with 7 bases between. The chain's CDR3 is CASSIEANQPQHF. CDR3 DNA: TGTGCCAGTAGTATCGAAGCAAATCAGCCCCAGCATTTT. Full variable domain (rest looked up from reference TRBV19 and TRBJ1-5): DGGITQSPKYLFRKEGQNVTLSCEQNLNHDAMYWYRQDPGQGLRLIYYSQIVNDFQKGDIAEGYSVSREKKESFPLTVTSAQKNPTAFYLCASSIEANQPQHFGDGTRLSIL.

This clone was counted once. The chain carries TRBV7-4 and TRBJ2-3; 10 nucleotides agree with TRBD2. Unmatched junction bases numbered 13, after V lost 11 bases and J lost 2 bases. This CDR3 has 16 amino acids. Germline CDR1 reads SGHVT; CDR2 reads SQSDAQ. The CDR3 DNA is TGTGCCCCCGCTCGGCTAGCGGGAGAAAACACAGATACGCAGTATTTT. This encodes CAPARLAGENTDTQYF.